These 20 T cell receptor beta chains were sequenced from one sample in a study of PD-1 blockade in classical Hodgkin lymphoma (TCRdb year 2020). The label giving this sample's time point can be read as: newly diagnosed, previously untreated cHL patient sample. Using a Miltenyi CD4+ T cell isolation kit, CD4+ T cells were purified from thawed PBMCs through magnetic negative selection. Libraries were prepared through the immunoSEQ multiplex PCR assay. TCRdb retrieved this table from immuneACCESS and kept in-frame rearrangements only. Not all clones are present; in checked studies, unresolved V genes account for under half, and no reason is known for the remainder. This sample is represented by 20,000 to 30,000 clones; less than 95% of them were singletons. The ten largest make up 0.5% to 0.6% of the sample. The sample consisted of CD4+ T cells from blood. Every receptor here comes from a human donor with classical Hodgkin lymphoma.

V is TRBV18 and J is TRBJ2-1; D not resolved. CDR3 length: 15 amino acids. Germline V CDR1 and CDR2: KGHSH, LQKENI. V lost 2 bases to trimming and J lost 0 bases, with 8 bases between them. The CDR3 spells CASSPTVSSYNEQFF. The CDR3 DNA reads TGTGCCAGCTCACCAACGGTGAGCTCCTACAATGAGCAGTTCTTC.

The V and J genes are TRBV11-2 and TRBJ2-1, with TRBD2 matching 7 bases. Germline V gene lookup returns CDR1 SGHAT and CDR2 FQNNGV. This CDR3 contains 15 residues. J was trimmed by 9 bases and V by 2 bases; bases with no gene match: 10. CDR3 DNA sequence: TGTGCCAGCAGCTTAAGAGTTGATGGGGGGGGTGAGCAGTTCTTC. Its protein product is CASSLRVDGGGEQFF.

The sample holds a few counts of this clone. The chain carries TRBV9 and TRBJ2-5, with no clear D. Trimming took 1 base from V and 3 from J, leaving 4 bases between them. Germline CDR1 is SGDLS and CDR2 is YYNGEE. This CDR3 spans 12 amino acids. This chain's CDR3 is CASSVTEETQYF. The CDR3 region has the DNA TGTGCCAGCAGCGTAACAGAAGAGACCCAGTACTTC.

This clone was picked up one time. The genes are TRBV19 and TRBJ2-2, with 10 nucleotides matching TRBD1. The germline gives CDR1 LNHDA, CDR2 SQIVND (reference sequence). This CDR3 is built from 15 residues. The J segment lost 7 bases and the V segment lost 3 bases, leaving 5 bases of the junction unmatched. The CDR3 DNA reads TGTGCCAGTAGTATTGCGGGACAGGGGCACGGGGAGCTGTTTTTT. Its translation is CASSIAGQGHGELFF.

The chain joins TRBV5-1 to TRBJ2-5; 7 nucleotides agree with TRBD2. Trimming removed 0 bases from V and 7 bases from J; junction bases left unmatched: 3. CDR1 and CDR2 from the germline V gene are SGHRS and YFSETQ. The CDR3 length is 13 residues. The CDR3 is CASSLDGEGTQYF. CDR3 in DNA: TGCGCCAGCAGCTTGGATGGGGAGGGGACCCAGTACTTC.

The chain is built from TRBV4-3 and TRBJ2-3; D gene unclear. The CDR3 has 16 residues. Germline V lookup: CDR1 LGHNA, CDR2 YSLEER. V was shortened by 0 bases and J by 3 bases, with 13 bases between the two germline ends. The CDR3 DNA is TGCGCCAGCAGCCAAGAATCGACCCCTTGGACAGATACGCAGTATTTT. It yields the protein CASSQESTPWTDTQYF.

This chain links TRBV5-1 with TRBJ2-2; possible D gene TRBD1, 6 bases. Germline CDR1 is SGHRS and CDR2 is YFSETQ. V was pared by 7 bases and J by 4 bases, with 17 bases between. The CDR3 is made up of 15 amino acids. In DNA form, the CDR3 reads TGCGCCAGCTCCGCCCAGGCAGGGGTCACCGGGGAGCTGTTTTTT. Translating it yields CASSAQAGVTGELFF.

The chain joins TRBV19 to TRBJ2-6, with D unclear. Germline CDR1 and CDR2: LNHDA and SQIVND (reference sequence). The germline V and J ends were trimmed by 6 bases and 0 bases, with 15 bases remaining between them. The CDR3 length is 17 residues. For the CDR3, the DNA is TGTGCCAGTAGCCGAATGGGCGTTTACTCTGGGGCCAACGTCCTGACTTTC. This codes for CASSRMGVYSGANVLTF. The variable domain in full, with the rest retrieved from reference TRBV19 and TRBJ2-6, is DGGITQSPKYLFRKEGQNVTLSCEQNLNHDAMYWYRQDPGQGLRLIYYSQIVNDFQKGDIAEGYSVSREKKESFPLTVTSAQKNPTAFYLCASSRMGVYSGANVLTFGAGSRLTVL.

V is TRBV5-1 and J is TRBJ2-3; TRBD2 matches 7 bases. Germline-derived CDR1 and CDR2 are SGHRS and YFSETQ. V gave up 0 bases and J gave up 0 bases; unmatched junction bases: 4. The CDR3 extends over 16 amino acids. The CDR3 here is CASSLAGRGSTDTQYF. CDR3 in DNA: TGCGCCAGCAGCTTGGCTGGGCGGGGGAGCACAGATACGCAGTATTTT.

The chain combines TRBV19 with TRBJ1-1; 8 bases are shared with TRBD1. Looked up from germline, CDR1 is LNHDA and CDR2 is SQIVND (reference sequence). The CDR3 spans 15 residues. The junction had 6 bases not matched to a gene; V was cut back by 5 bases and J by 1 base. CDR3 bases: TGTGCCAGTAGTTTCCAGGGGGCCTGGAACACTGAAGCTTTCTTT. This encodes CASSFQGAWNTEAFF.

The gene calls are TRBV7-2 and TRBJ1-2; D remains unclear. The V gene's germline CDR1 is SGHTA and CDR2 FQGNSA. The CDR3 consists of 15 residues. The V gene lost 1 base and the J gene lost 4 bases, with 13 bases spanning the gap. The CDR3, as DNA: TGTGCCAGCAGCTTAGGAGCGGCAGGATCCTATGGCTACACCTTC. Translated, it gives CASSLGAAGSYGYTF.

The J gene is TRBJ2-7, the V gene TRBV7-9; D is undetermined. There are 12 residues in the CDR3. Trimming took off 1 base at V and 9 bases at J, with 10 bases between the two ends. The germline V gene encodes CDR1 SEHNR and CDR2 FQNEAQ (reference sequence). The CDR3: CASSLVDRAQYF. The DNA for the CDR3 is TGTGCCAGCAGCTTAGTTGATCGTGCGCAGTACTTC.

The V gene is TRBV4-3, the J gene TRBJ2-7; D could derive from TRBD1 or TRBD2 (7 bases each). There are 17 residues in the CDR3. Germline CDR1 LGHNA, CDR2 YSLEER. Trimming removed 4 bases from V and 5 bases from J, with 24 bases in between. The CDR3 DNA is TGCGCCAGCAGCCGCCCAGGGAGGGACAGTGGGTTGGACGAGCAGTACTTC. It codes for CASSRPGRDSGLDEQYF.

The chain is built from TRBV15 and TRBJ2-6; no definite D call. V lost 3 bases and J lost 0, with 6 bases in between. Germline CDR1 reads LNHNV; CDR2 reads YYDKDF (reference sequence). This CDR3 spans 15 amino acids. CDR3 in amino acids: CATSRSSSGANVLTF. DNA for the CDR3: TGTGCCACCAGCAGGAGCAGCTCTGGGGCCAACGTCCTGACTTTC.

The chain links TRBV28 to TRBJ1-1; 7 nucleotides match TRBD1. The germline V gene has CDR1 MDHEN and CDR2 SYDVKM. The CDR3 sequence is 14 residues long. Unmatched junction bases numbered 11, after V lost 10 bases and J lost 3 bases. The CDR3 is CATEPGRGYTEAFF. The CDR3 DNA reads TGTGCCACCGAGCCAGGCAGGGGGTACACTGAAGCTTTCTTT.

The chain is built from TRBV15 and TRBJ2-1; 7 positions agree with TRBD2. This CDR3 has 16 amino acids. Germline V gene lookup returns CDR1 LNHNV and CDR2 YYDKDF (reference sequence). The ends lost 0 bases at V and 5 bases at J; junction bases unmatched: 7. Here the CDR3 DNA reads TGTGCCACCAGCAGAGACTTGACAGCGGGACACAATGAGCAGTTCTTC. Its protein is CATSRDLTAGHNEQFF.

The chain employs TRBV9 and TRBJ1-2; D might be TRBD1 (6 bases). Germline V CDR1 and CDR2: SGDLS, YYNGEE. The CDR3 loop spans 17 amino acids. Trimming pared 2 bases from V and 0 bases from J, leaving 17 bases between. CDR3 protein: CASSVSGQILANYGYTF. The CDR3 DNA reads as TGTGCCAGCAGCGTCTCAGGACAGATCCTAGCTAACTATGGCTACACCTTC.

The chain combines TRBV6-4 with TRBJ1-4, with 8 bases lining up with TRBD1. Per germline, CDR1 MRHNA and CDR2 SNTAGT. Germline trimming cut 3 bases from V and 8 bases from J; bases unmatched to any gene: 5. This CDR3 is 14 amino acids long. CDR3 loop: CASSEETGAEKLFF. CDR3 nucleotides: TGTGCCAGCAGTGAGGAGACAGGGGCCGAAAAACTGTTTTTT.

V gene TRBV28 combines with J gene TRBJ2-5; either TRBD1 or TRBD2 may fit D (5 bases each). This CDR3 is built from 15 residues. V lost 7 bases and J lost 2, with 17 bases in between. Germline V CDR1 and CDR2: MDHEN, SYDVKM. DNA of the CDR3: TGTGCCAGCACTCTCCCCGGGACGGTTCAAGAGACCCAGTACTTC. Translated: CASTLPGTVQETQYF.

The rearrangement uses TRBV19 and TRBJ2-7; possibly TRBD1 or TRBD2 for D (6 bases each). The CDR3 is made up of 14 amino acids. Looked up from germline, CDR1 is LNHDA and CDR2 is SQIVND (reference sequence). V was clipped by 3 bases and J by 0 bases, with 9 bases between them. The CDR3 bases are TGTGCCAGTAGTATCTCGGGGGCCTCCTACGAGCAGTACTTC. Translation gives CASSISGASYEQYF.